The T cell receptor beta chain described here comes from a study of CD8+ T cells in alopecia areata. A note on this clone: Its antigen is undetermined.

Lesional scalp punch biopsies and peripheral blood were collected from alopecia areata patients. TCR sequencing used cDNA made by reverse transcription of extracted RNA. Clones were read by immunoSEQ multiplex PCR, and TCRdb kept only the in-frame ones, dropping some. In the table there are more than 95,000 clones, roughly two fifths of which are singletons. The germline V gene has CDR1 GTSNPN and CDR2 SVGIG (reference sequence). The trim removed 6 bases at V and 0 bases at J, leaving 6 bases unmatched. The CDR3 length is 14 residues. Study-level results: Especially in alopecia totalis/universalis, lesional scalp showed greater clonality than normal scalp did. Resident alphabeta T-cell populations of normal skin are likewise subject to sequencing in scalp samples.

This clonotype was sampled from a human donor with alopecia areata. The sample was CD4+ T cells sorted from blood. This chain joins TRBV30 and TRBJ2-3; 7 nucleotides agree with TRBD1. CDR3 in amino acids: CACGDSPSTDTQYF. CDR3 DNA: TGTGCCTGCGGGGACAGTCCTAGCACAGATACGCAGTATTTT.